The present T cell receptor (beta chain) was sequenced within a study of cytomegalovirus exposure and HLA in healthy donors. Study-level findings and limits: Accounts indicate the classifier identified cytomegalovirus status with strong specificity and sensitivity. Rarity marked most TCR sequences, yet some public TCRs occurred in many donors. Cytomegalovirus association was assigned to over 150 TCR beta chains.

V was pared by 1 base and J by 7 bases, with 11 bases of the junction left unmatched. CDR3 length: 17 amino acids. In germline, CDR1 is SGHVS, CDR2 FNYEAQ. Generated by immunoSEQ multiplex PCR, the TCRdb table keeps only in-frame clones and is missing some. This table holds 200,000 to 250,000 clones, 83% found once. As regards this clone: The antigen remains undetermined.

Sequencing was performed on PBMCs. The rearrangement uses TRBV7-6 and TRBJ2-1; 9 positions match TRBD2. This clonotype was sampled from a woman aged 18-30 years in good health and CMV-seronegative. The CDR3 loop reads CASSLGASGNILNEQFF. DNA for the CDR3: TGTGCCAGCAGCTTAGGGGCTAGCGGGAATATATTAAATGAGCAGTTCTTC.